This T cell receptor beta chain was observed in a study of blood T cell repertoires in COVID-19. Looking at the study overall: The study drew acute and convalescent COVID-19 samples from the United States, Italy and Spain. Sample material is recorded as cDNA or gDNA derived from T cells, B-cell-depleted T cells, or PBMCs.

The CDR3 has 17 residues. The V and J ends lost 4 bases and 7 bases respectively, with 22 bases between them. Germline-derived CDR1 and CDR2 are LGHDT and YNNKEL (reference sequence). In the authors' methods: The authors estimated nucleated cell counts from reference gene primer amplification. The repertoire was sequenced with immunoSEQ multiplex PCR; TCRdb's copy has only in-frame clones and lacks some. V, J and clone size were drawn from that table, and D and trimming were deduced from the DNA. The table lists roughly 200,000 clones, around four fifths of them singletons, with around 18% in the top ten.

The sequencing input was peripheral blood. This sequence originates from an elderly woman with active or convalescent COVID-19. The chain links TRBV3-1 (or the pseudogene TRBV3-2) to TRBJ1-4; D is perhaps TRBD1 (5 bases). The DNA for the CDR3 is TGTGCCAGCAGCCCTGGGTTTTCCGGGCCGGGGGGTGAAAAACTGTTTTTT. Its translation: CASSPGFSGPGGEKLFF.